The 12 T cell receptor beta chains below were found in one sample sequenced in a study of blood T cell repertoires in COVID-19. Sequencing was performed with immunoSEQ multiplex PCR; in TCRdb, only in-frame clones are kept and a portion is missing. The top ten clones hold 1.7% of a sample with fewer than 400,000 clones, roughly nine tenths of them seen once. Sequenced input: PBMCs or T cells enriched from blood (not recorded which). Source of these receptors: a woman in her 30s who had recovered from COVID-19.

This chain uses TRBV30 with TRBJ1-2, with 8 bases fitting TRBD1. CDR1 GTSNPN and CDR2 SVGIG come from the germline V gene (reference sequence). With V trimmed by 0 bases and J by 1 base, 7 bases remained unmatched. This CDR3 is built from 16 residues. DNA for the CDR3: TGTGCCTGGAGTGTGCAGGGGGCGATGAGTAACTATGGCTACACCTTC. Residues: CAWSVQGAMSNYGYTF. Full variable domain (rest looked up from reference TRBV30 and TRBJ1-2): SQTIHQWPATLVQPVGSPLSLECTVEGTSNPNLYWYRQAAGRGLQLLFYSVGIGQISSEVPQNLSASRPQDRQFILSSKKLLLSDSGFYLCAWSVQGAMSNYGYTFGSGTRLTVV.

The V and J genes are TRBV7-3 and TRBJ2-7; 8 bases are shared with TRBD1. Trimming at V came to 5 bases and at J to 3 bases, leaving 9 bases not matched to a gene. CDR3 length equals 15 residues. Germline CDR1 reads SGHTA; CDR2 reads FQGTGA. The DNA of the CDR3 is TGTGCCAGCAGCCTCGACCAGGGGGCTAACTACGAGCAGTACTTC. It translates to CASSLDQGANYEQYF.

The V gene is TRBV3-1 (or the pseudogene TRBV3-2), the J gene TRBJ1-1; perhaps TRBD1 as D (5 bases). This CDR3 has 16 amino acids. The germline gives CDR1 LGHDT, CDR2 YNNKEL (reference sequence). Deletions cut 4 bases from V and 4 bases from J, with 19 bases between. DNA of the CDR3: TGTGCCAGCAGCCCACCCCCCCAGGGAGGGAGCACTGAAGCTTTCTTT. As protein: CASSPPPQGGSTEAFF.

The chain combines TRBV6-5 with TRBJ1-2, with TRBD1 matching 7 bases. The junction had 5 bases not matched to a gene; V was cut back by 6 bases and J by 4 bases. The CDR3 is 13 amino acids. The germline gives CDR1 MNHEY, CDR2 SVGAGI. This CDR3 reads CASRGDRAYGYTF. CDR3 nucleotides: TGTGCCAGCAGAGGGGACAGAGCCTATGGCTACACCTTC.

The J gene is TRBJ2-1, the V gene TRBV11-2; a possible D gene is TRBD2 (6 bases). Germline CDR1 is SGHAT and CDR2 is FQNNGV. Trimming took 1 base from V and 8 from J, leaving 12 bases between them. This CDR3 is 14 amino acids long. The CDR3 spells CASSLAGDGDEQFF. The DNA for the CDR3 is TGTGCCAGCAGCTTAGCGGGAGACGGCGATGAGCAGTTCTTC.

This chain connects TRBV6-1 to TRBJ1-1; TRBD1 is a possible D gene (5 bases). The length of the CDR3 is 14 residues. Germline V lookup: CDR1 MNHNS, CDR2 SASEGT. V gave up 2 bases and J gave up 0 bases, with 7 bases separating them. The CDR3 region is CASSERQMNTEAFF. Here the CDR3 DNA reads TGTGCCAGCAGTGAACGACAGATGAACACTGAAGCTTTCTTT.

The V and J genes are TRBV2 and TRBJ1-4; D unclear. Germline V gene lookup returns CDR1 SNHLY and CDR2 FYNNEI. The CDR3 length is 15 residues. The V gene lost 11 bases and the J gene lost 0 bases, with 16 bases spanning the gap. The CDR3 spells CAGRARLTTNEKLFF. CDR3 coding DNA: TGTGCCGGGAGGGCCAGACTGACAACTAATGAAAAACTGTTTTTT.

The chain recombines TRBV4-1 with TRBJ2-3, with a possible D match to TRBD1 (7 bases). The ends were cut back, 6 bases at V and 8 bases at J, with 24 bases in the middle. Germline CDR1 and CDR2: MGHRA and YSYEKL. The CDR3 covers 16 residues. CDR3 residues: CASRGGIKGAQSTQYF. The DNA of the CDR3 is TGCGCCAGCAGAGGAGGGATAAAGGGGGCGCAAAGTACGCAGTATTTT.

This chain uses TRBV27 with TRBJ2-2, with TRBD2 identical over 12 bases. This CDR3 is built from 17 residues. V gave up 0 bases and J gave up 5 bases; unmatched junction bases: 4. Germline assignment: CDR1 MNHEY and CDR2 SMNVEV (reference sequence). CDR3 region: CASSLSWLAGGTGELFF. CDR3 DNA sequence: TGTGCCAGCAGTTTATCTTGGCTAGCGGGAGGGACCGGGGAGCTGTTTTTT.

The chain combines TRBV10-3 with TRBJ1-2, with 11 bases fitting TRBD1. Trimming took 10 bases from V and 2 from J; bases not matched to a gene: 12. The CDR3 sequence is 16 residues long. In germline, CDR1 is ENHRY, CDR2 SYGVKD. CDR3 sequence reads: CATGGDRGSKNYGYTF. DNA for the CDR3: TGTGCCACAGGGGGGGACAGGGGGTCGAAGAACTATGGCTACACCTTC.

The chain couples TRBV6-5 to TRBJ1-4, with 8 bases aligning to TRBD1. The germline CDR1 and CDR2 sequences are MNHEY and SVGAGI. J gave up 4 bases and V 8 bases, and 6 bases lay outside the gene matches. The CDR3 loop spans 14 amino acids. The CDR3 DNA is TGTGCCAGCGGGTCCGGACAGGGTAATGAAAAACTGTTTTTT. Its protein is CASGSGQGNEKLFF.

This chain links TRBV7-9 with TRBJ1-1, with a tentative D call TRBD1 (5 bases). CDR1 SEHNR and CDR2 FQNEAQ come from the germline V gene (reference sequence). V was shortened by 1 base and J by 0 bases, with 12 bases between the two germline ends. The CDR3 contains 16 residues. The CDR3 here is CASSLGWGGVNTEAFF. The CDR3 DNA reads TGTGCCAGCAGCTTAGGGTGGGGGGGTGTGAACACTGAAGCTTTCTTT.